Each of the 23 T cell receptor beta chains below was sequenced from the same sample in a study of T cell responses to AZD1222 COVID-19 vaccine. Assay used: immunoSEQ multiplex PCR; TCRdb lists only in-frame clones, some missing. The sample lists 130,000 or so clones; roughly 85% were seen once. The sample consisted of peripheral blood, taken 28 days after the second dose of the MenACWY control vaccine. The receptors were gathered from an adult who received the MenACWY meningococcal vaccine as a control.

V usage is TRBV7-3 and J usage is TRBJ2-7; a weak D match, TRBD1 (6 bases). V was trimmed by 5 bases and J by 2 bases, leaving 13 bases between them. Germline V gene lookup returns CDR1 SGHTA and CDR2 FQGTGA. CDR3 length: 14 residues. CDR3: CASSLRAGAYEQYF. The CDR3 bases are TGTGCCAGCAGCCTTCGGGCAGGGGCCTACGAGCAGTACTTC.

The genes are TRBV5-1 and TRBJ2-2; a possible D gene is TRBD2 (6 bases). The CDR3 is 16 residues long. Per germline, CDR1 SGHRS and CDR2 YFSETQ. Deletions cut 4 bases from V and 2 bases from J, with 15 bases between. As DNA, the CDR3 is TGCGCCAGCAGCCCGACTAGGACCCTAAACACCGGGGAGCTGTTTTTT. Protein sequence: CASSPTRTLNTGELFF.

V usage is TRBV29-1 and J usage is TRBJ1-2; 10 bases line up with TRBD1. The CDR3 has 14 amino acids. Trimming removed 3 bases from V and 0 bases from J; junction bases left unmatched: 1. Germline V gene data show CDR1 as SQVTM and CDR2 as ANQGSEA. For the CDR3, the DNA is TGCAGCGTTGAGGGGACAGGGGCTAACTATGGCTACACCTTC. Translating gives CSVEGTGANYGYTF. The full variable domain, with the rest looked up from reference TRBV29-1 and TRBJ1-2, is SAVISQKPSRDICQRGTSLTIQCQVDSQVTMMFWYRQQPGQSLTLIATANQGSEATYESGFVIDKFPISRPNLTFSTLTVSNMSPEDSSIYLCSVEGTGANYGYTFGSGTRLTVV.

In this sample, this clone turned up a few times. The chain recombines TRBV3-1 (or the pseudogene TRBV3-2) with TRBJ1-6; TRBD1 is a possible D gene (5 bases). The germline V and J ends were trimmed by 3 bases and 6 bases, with 6 bases remaining between them. Per the germline V gene, CDR1 is LGHDT and CDR2 is YNNKEL (reference sequence). CDR3 length: 13 amino acids. CDR3 sequence: CASSQGGNSPLHF. In nucleotides, the CDR3 is TGTGCCAGCAGCCAGGGGGGTAATTCACCCCTCCACTTT.

V usage is TRBV30 and J usage is TRBJ1-5; D is unclear. V gave up 1 base and J gave up 4 bases, with 8 bases separating them. The CDR3 is 13 residues long. The V gene's germline CDR1 is GTSNPN and CDR2 SVGIG (reference sequence). CDR3 protein: CAWSGSGNQPQHF. The CDR3 nucleotides are TGTGCCTGGAGTGGTAGTGGTAATCAGCCCCAGCATTTT.

This chain links TRBV7-2 with TRBJ2-2; D may be TRBD2 (6 bases). With 5 bases removed from V and 0 bases from J, the gap between germline ends came to 13 bases. CDR1 and CDR2 from the germline V gene are SGHTA and FQGNSA. The CDR3 has 16 residues. CDR3 loop: CASSQPSVANTGELFF. The CDR3 DNA follows: TGTGCCAGCAGCCAACCTAGCGTCGCGAACACCGGGGAGCTGTTTTTT.

The V call is TRBV6-6, the J call TRBJ1-3; D possibly corresponds to TRBD1 (6 bases). From germline, CDR1 is MNHNY and CDR2 SVGAGI (reference sequence). CDR3 size: 16 residues. Trimming removed 0 bases at V and 0 bases at J, with 9 bases between. The CDR3 DNA sequence: TGTGCCAGCAGTTACTCTACAGGGAACTCTGGAAACACCATATATTTT. Protein sequence: CASSYSTGNSGNTIYF.

The chain is built from TRBV6-2 or TRBV6-3 and TRBJ2-7; 7 nucleotides agree with TRBD1. The V gene end was trimmed by 5 bases and the J gene end by 1 base; junction bases not matched to a gene: 8. This CDR3 has 15 amino acids. The germline V gene encodes CDR1 MNHEY and CDR2 SVGEGT. The CDR3 sequence is CASSDRDRSSYEQYF. The DNA for the CDR3 is TGTGCCAGCAGTGACCGGGACAGATCGTCCTACGAGCAGTACTTC.

The chain has TRBV29-1 and TRBJ1-1; the D is unclear. V lost 7 bases and J lost 2, with 14 bases in between. Germline V gives CDR1 SQVTM, CDR2 ANQGSEA. This CDR3 has 13 residues. The CDR3 nucleotides are TGCAGCGCCGTGATTGGGGATAACACTGAAGCTTTCTTT. It specifies CSAVIGDNTEAFF.

The chain uses TRBV6-6 and TRBJ1-5; TRBD1 agrees at 10 bases. CDR1 and CDR2 from the germline V gene are MNHNY and SVGAGI (reference sequence). The length of the CDR3 is 18 residues. J lost 11 bases, V lost 5 bases, and 21 bases had no gene match. The CDR3 DNA follows: TGTGCCAGCAGTCTCCGGGACAGGGGCACCCTCAGTTCGTTTTCCCAGCATTTT. Protein: CASSLRDRGTLSSFSQHF.

The V gene is TRBV6-5, the J gene TRBJ2-2; the D gene is possibly TRBD1 (5 bases). Trimming took off 0 bases at V and 4 bases at J, with 9 bases between the two ends. The CDR3 has 15 amino acids. CDR1 is MNHEY, CDR2 SVGAGI, per germline. The CDR3 DNA reads as TGTGCCAGCAGTTACTCAGACAGCGTCACCGGGGAGCTGTTTTTT. It is translated as CASSYSDSVTGELFF.

The chain joins TRBV5-1 to TRBJ2-7; 8 bases are a match to TRBD2. The V gene's germline CDR1 is SGHRS and CDR2 YFSETQ. V lost 2 bases to trimming and J lost 1 base; unmatched junction nucleotides: 2. CDR3 length: 14 amino acids. CDR3 sequence reads: CASSLSGSSYEQYF. The DNA of the CDR3 is TGCGCCAGCAGCTTAAGCGGGAGTTCCTACGAGCAGTACTTC.

This rearrangement joins TRBV3-1 (or the pseudogene TRBV3-2) to TRBJ2-5; weak D call: TRBD2 (5 bases). This CDR3 is built from 15 residues. V lost 4 bases to trimming and J lost 1 base, with 13 bases between them. Germline CDR1 reads LGHDT; CDR2 reads YNNKEL (reference sequence). The CDR3: CASSLNSVGQETQYF. In nucleotides, the CDR3 is TGTGCCAGCAGCCTGAATAGCGTTGGCCAAGAGACCCAGTACTTC.

The table lists this clone with a few counts. The CDR3 bases are TGTGCCAGCAGTTCTTGGACGGAGAGCTCCTACGAGCAGTACGTC. Translated: CASSSWTESSYEQYV. The genes are TRBV28 and TRBJ2-7; D ambiguous. This CDR3 comprises 15 residues. Trimming pared 4 bases from V and 0 bases from J, leaving 13 bases between. Per the germline V gene, CDR1 is MDHEN and CDR2 is SYDVKM.

The chain employs TRBV5-6 and TRBJ2-5; 9 bases line up with TRBD1. With 3 bases clipped from V and 3 bases from J, the junction kept 9 bases outside the gene matches. The CDR3 loop spans 16 amino acids. Germline V gene data show CDR1 as SGHDT and CDR2 as YYEEEE. The CDR3 spells CASSYTGGQGEETQYF. The CDR3 DNA reads TGTGCCAGCAGCTATACTGGGGGACAGGGAGAAGAGACCCAGTACTTC.

The V call is TRBV9, the J call TRBJ2-6; D perhaps matches TRBD1 (6 bases). The V gene lost 1 base and the J gene lost 1 base, with 6 bases spanning the gap. Germline-derived CDR1 and CDR2 are SGDLS and YYNGEE. The CDR3 totals 15 residues. The DNA of the CDR3 is TGTGCCAGCAGCGTACAGGGGTCTGGGGCCAACGTCCTGACTTTC. This codes for CASSVQGSGANVLTF. Full variable domain (remainder filled in from reference TRBV9 and TRBJ2-6): DSGVTQTPKHLITATGQRVTLRCSPRSGDLSVYWYQQSLDQGLQFLIQYYNGEERAKGNILERFSAQQFPDLHSELNLSSLELGDSALYFCASSVQGSGANVLTFGAGSRLTVL.

The chain uses TRBV11-2 and TRBJ1-1; D is possibly TRBD1 (5 bases). Between the trimmed V and J ends, which lost 3 bases and 0 bases, there was a span of 14 bases. CDR1 and CDR2 from the germline V gene are SGHAT and FQNNGV. The CDR3 sequence is 16 residues long. CDR3 in DNA: TGTGCCAGCAGCTTCGCTTCGGGGACCTTGAACACTGAAGCTTTCTTT. Protein sequence: CASSFASGTLNTEAFF.

This clone has more than one count but fewer than ten. This rearrangement joins TRBV6-9 to TRBJ2-3, with a tentative D call TRBD1 (5 bases). CDR3 size: 16 residues. With 2 bases removed from V and 4 bases from J, the gap between germline ends came to 16 bases. Per germline, CDR1 MNHGY and CDR2 SVAAGI. CDR3 amino acids: CASSYQQYRHADTQYF. The CDR3 DNA reads as TGTGCCAGCAGTTATCAACAATACAGGCATGCAGATACGCAGTATTTT.

To note about this clone: Germline is not matched at one junction end, which may reflect a read error. This chain joins TRBV7-7 and TRBJ2-1; no clear D. Germline V CDR1 and CDR2: SSHAT, FNYEAQ (reference sequence). CDR3 size: 14 residues. CDR3 sequence reads: CASSRTRSYNEQFF. The CDR3 bases are TGTGCTAGCAGCCGGACGCGGTCCTACAATGAGCAGTTCTTC.

V usage is TRBV15 and J usage is TRBJ1-5; D is unresolved. Germline CDR1 reads LNHNV; CDR2 reads YYDKDF (reference sequence). V was clipped by 4 bases and J by 3 bases, with 10 bases between them. The CDR3 extends over 14 amino acids. CDR3 protein: CATSKGRNNQPQHF. CDR3 DNA sequence: TGTGCCACCAGCAAAGGACGAAACAATCAGCCCCAGCATTTT.

This chain joins TRBV28 and TRBJ1-2, with TRBD1 as a possible D gene (6 bases). CDR1 MDHEN and CDR2 SYDVKM come from the germline V gene. The CDR3 loop spans 15 amino acids. V lost 7 bases, J lost 3 bases, and 18 bases lay in between. DNA of the CDR3: TGTGCCAGCACGGCGCTATGGACAGCCTACTATGGCTACACCTTC. It encodes CASTALWTAYYGYTF.

The chain employs TRBV6-6 and TRBJ2-5; D gene ambiguous. This CDR3 is built from 13 residues. Germline V gene data show CDR1 as MNHNY and CDR2 as SVGAGI (reference sequence). V was trimmed by 2 bases and J by 2 bases, leaving 6 bases between them. CDR3 bases: TGTGCCAGCAGTTACCTTGGACAAGAGACCCAGTACTTC. Translation gives CASSYLGQETQYF.

V gene TRBV28 combines with J gene TRBJ1-3; D perhaps matches TRBD1 (5 bases). The length of the CDR3 is 16 residues. Germline values: CDR1 MDHEN, CDR2 SYDVKM. V was cut by 9 bases and J by 4 bases, with 22 bases left in between. The CDR3 DNA follows: TGTGCCAGTACCCGGGGGGGGTCTGTGGTCGGAAACACCATATATTTT. Its protein is CASTRGGSVVGNTIYF.